These 22 T cell receptor beta chains originate from one sample sequenced in a study of cytomegalovirus exposure and HLA in healthy donors (dated by TCRdb to the late 2010s). Library construction relied on the immunoSEQ multiplex PCR assay. What TCRdb holds here is the immuneACCESS table cut down to in-frame rearrangements. Part of the clones is not present; checked against another copy, under half of the missing clones reflect an unresolved V gene, and the others are unexplained. The sample table records 120,000 to 150,000 clones; 87% of these occur just once. The ten largest clones take up roughly 4.5% of the sample. Sequencing was carried out using PBMCs. These receptors originate from a man aged 18-30 years in good health and CMV-seropositive.

V is TRBV28 and J is TRBJ1-2, with D uncertain. The CDR3 is made up of 13 amino acids. The germline V gene has CDR1 MDHEN and CDR2 SYDVKM. V lost 6 bases, J lost 6 bases, and 14 bases lay in between. The DNA of the CDR3 is TGTGCCAGCAGCCTTGGAAGAGACAATGGCTACACCTTC. Its translation is CASSLGRDNGYTF.

The V call is TRBV7-2, the J call TRBJ1-6, with 7 nucleotides matching TRBD1. CDR1 is SGHTA and CDR2 is FQGNSA in the germline V gene. This CDR3 comprises 15 residues. The junction had 4 bases not matched to a gene; V was cut back by 1 base and J by 7 bases. CDR3 DNA sequence: TGTGCCAGCAGCTTAGGAGGGACAGAAAATTCACCCCTCCACTTT. Its protein product is CASSLGGTENSPLHF.

The chain combines TRBV9 with TRBJ2-2; no clear D gene. V dropped 2 bases and J dropped 7 bases, with 6 bases sitting between them. The CDR3 has 12 amino acids. Per germline, CDR1 SGDLS and CDR2 YYNGEE. This chain's CDR3 is CASSVYGGELFF. The CDR3 DNA follows: TGTGCCAGCAGCGTGTACGGCGGGGAGCTGTTTTTT.

V is TRBV6-5 and J is TRBJ1-3; the D is unclear. The germline V gene encodes CDR1 MNHEY and CDR2 SVGAGI. V was trimmed by 0 bases and J by 8 bases, leaving 8 bases between them. The CDR3 has 13 amino acids. Written as DNA, the CDR3 is TGTGCCAGCAGTTACTCCTTACAAGACACCATATATTTT. Protein sequence: CASSYSLQDTIYF.

The V gene is TRBV27, the J gene TRBJ1-5, with a possible D match to TRBD1 (5 bases). Trimming removed 1 base at V and 2 bases at J, with 6 bases between. Per the germline V gene, CDR1 is MNHEY and CDR2 is SMNVEV (reference sequence). The CDR3 spans 14 residues. CDR3 in amino acids: CASSLWGGNQPQHF. The CDR3, as DNA: TGTGCCAGCAGTTTATGGGGGGGCAATCAGCCCCAGCATTTT.

This sequence joins TRBV7-6 and TRBJ1-1; D unclear. The ends were cut back, 1 base at V and 0 bases at J, with 12 bases in the middle. CDR3 length: 16 amino acids. Germline-derived CDR1 and CDR2 are SGHVS and FNYEAQ. The DNA of the CDR3 is TGTGCCAGCAGCTTAGAAGTTACAGTCATGAACACTGAAGCTTTCTTT. This codes for CASSLEVTVMNTEAFF. The whole variable domain, filled in from reference TRBV7-6 and TRBJ1-1, reads GAGVSQSPRYKVTKRGQDVALRCDPISGHVSLYWYRQALGQGPEFLTYFNYEAQQDKSGLPNDRFSAERPEGSISTLTIQRTEQRDSAMYRCASSLEVTVMNTEAFFGQGTRLTVV.

For the CDR3, the DNA is TGTGCCAGCAGACAGTCGAATCAGCCCCAGCATTTT. Protein: CASRQSNQPQHF. The J gene is TRBJ1-5, the V gene TRBV28, with no clear D. Trimming took 6 bases from V and 4 from J, leaving 7 bases between them. The CDR3 is 12 residues long. The germline V gene has CDR1 MDHEN and CDR2 SYDVKM.

This clone was seen a handful of times. The V and J genes are TRBV30 and TRBJ1-2, with unresolved D. CDR1 and CDR2 (germline): GTSNPN, SVGIG (reference sequence). The V gene lost 5 bases and the J gene lost 4 bases, with 14 bases spanning the gap. CDR3 length: 13 residues. CDR3 protein: CAWRGSFLYGYTF. CDR3 bases: TGTGCCTGGCGCGGCAGCTTCCTCTATGGCTACACCTTC.

The chain has TRBV7-2 and TRBJ1-4, with a tentative D call TRBD1 (6 bases). This CDR3 has 14 amino acids. Looked up from germline, CDR1 is SGHTA and CDR2 is FQGNSA. The germline V and J ends were trimmed by 6 bases and 13 bases, with 21 bases remaining between them. CDR3 nucleotides: TGTGCCAGCAGTCCGGGACAAGATACTACGCGACTGTTTTTT. Translating it yields CASSPGQDTTRLFF.

The chain uses TRBV7-8 and TRBJ2-1; D might be TRBD2 (5 bases). CDR1 and CDR2 from the germline V gene are SGHVS and FQNEAQ. CDR3 length: 15 amino acids. Trimming left V 2 bases short and J 4 bases short, with 12 bases between. The CDR3 loop is CASSLLRADYNEQFF. The CDR3 DNA follows: TGTGCCAGCAGCTTATTGAGGGCAGATTACAATGAGCAGTTCTTC.

This chain links TRBV7-9 with TRBJ1-2; 11 nucleotides agree with TRBD1. CDR3 length: 17 residues. J lost 7 bases, V lost 1 base, and 11 bases had no gene match. In germline, CDR1 is SEHNR, CDR2 FQNEAQ (reference sequence). The DNA of the CDR3 is TGTGCCAGCAGCTTAGGGGCCTCGGGACAGGGGGTCGGTGGCTACACCTTC. Protein sequence: CASSLGASGQGVGGYTF.

This sequence joins TRBV2 and TRBJ1-2; 8 bases line up with TRBD1. The CDR3 contains 13 residues. Germline CDR1 SNHLY, CDR2 FYNNEI. With 6 bases clipped from V and 8 bases from J, the junction kept 8 bases outside the gene matches. As DNA, the CDR3 is TGTGCCAGCAGAAAACAGGGGGTAGAGGGCTACACCTTC. It yields the protein CASRKQGVEGYTF.

The CDR3 here is CASSLQGGFGYTF. The CDR3 bases are TGTGCCAGCAGCTTACAAGGGGGCTTTGGCTACACCTTC. This rearrangement joins TRBV7-8 to TRBJ1-2; 7 bases are shared with TRBD1. Losses at the gene ends were 2 bases for V and 7 bases for J; bases not matched to a gene: 4. Germline V gene sequence: CDR1 SGHVS, CDR2 FQNEAQ. The CDR3 runs 13 residues.

The CDR3 loop reads CASREDGRDYGYTF. The CDR3, as DNA: TGTGCCAGCAGGGAAGACGGGCGGGACTATGGCTACACCTTC. The chain carries TRBV28 and TRBJ1-2; D is unresolved. V dropped 6 bases and J dropped 3 bases, with 14 bases sitting between them. The CDR3 loop spans 14 amino acids. The germline V gene encodes CDR1 MDHEN and CDR2 SYDVKM.

V usage is TRBV6-4 and J usage is TRBJ2-3; the match to TRBD2 covers 9 bases. CDR3 length equals 15 residues. CDR1 is MRHNA and CDR2 is SNTAGT in the germline V gene. V gave up 6 bases and J gave up 5 bases; unmatched junction bases: 9. CDR3 in amino acids: CASSISGGPLDTQYF. The CDR3 DNA sequence: TGTGCCAGCAGCATTAGCGGGGGACCTCTAGATACGCAGTATTTT.

J is TRBJ2-7 and V is TRBV18; TRBD1 agrees at 7 bases. Trimming took 6 bases from V and 6 from J; bases not matched to a gene: 11. The CDR3 consists of 14 residues. Germline V CDR1 and CDR2: KGHSH, LQKENI. This CDR3 is CASSPGTESGEQYF. The DNA of the CDR3 is TGTGCCAGCTCCCCGGGGACAGAATCTGGCGAGCAGTACTTC.

This chain uses TRBV5-1 with TRBJ2-1; TRBD1 aligns across 9 bases. The CDR3 runs to 21 residues. Per the germline V gene, CDR1 is SGHRS and CDR2 is YFSETQ. The V and J ends lost 4 bases and 1 base, in that order; junction bases with no gene match: 21. CDR3 coding DNA: TGCGCCAGCAGCCCCAGGGTGACAGGGGGGAGGCACCACCGTTCCTACAATGAGCAGTTCTTC. It is translated as CASSPRVTGGRHHRSYNEQFF.

The chain employs TRBV6-5 and TRBJ1-1; possible D gene TRBD1, 6 bases. CDR3 size: 15 residues. Looked up from germline, CDR1 is MNHEY and CDR2 is SVGAGI. Trimming took off 0 bases at V and 7 bases at J, with 15 bases between the two ends. CDR3 loop: CASSYSGASTGEAFF. CDR3 nucleotides: TGTGCCAGCAGTTACTCGGGGGCCTCGACCGGTGAAGCTTTCTTT.

This clone was counted once. V usage is TRBV7-3 and J usage is TRBJ1-1; D gene unclear. This CDR3 is built from 15 residues. Germline CDR1 is SGHTA and CDR2 is FQGTGA. Trimming left V 0 bases short and J 0 bases short, with 8 bases between. The CDR3 DNA is TGTGCCAGCAGCTTAACCCCGAGCTTGAACACTGAAGCTTTCTTT. Protein product: CASSLTPSLNTEAFF.

The chain recombines TRBV6-6 with TRBJ1-2; 8 nucleotides line up with TRBD1. The germline CDR1 and CDR2 sequences are MNHNY and SVGAGI (reference sequence). The CDR3 spans 15 residues. CDR3 residues: CAIEGTGDPNYGYTF. CDR3 DNA sequence: TGTGCGATTGAGGGGACAGGAGATCCCAACTATGGCTACACCTTC.

This sequence joins TRBV6-5 and TRBJ1-2; possibly TRBD1 for D (6 bases). With 7 bases removed from V and 2 bases from J, the gap between germline ends came to 14 bases. The CDR3 loop spans 14 amino acids. Germline V lookup: CDR1 MNHEY, CDR2 SVGAGI. The DNA for the CDR3 is TGTGCCAGCAACCAGCAGGGGCGGAACTATGGCTACACCTTC. The encoded protein is CASNQQGRNYGYTF.

J is TRBJ2-5 and V is TRBV5-1; D gene ambiguous. Per germline, CDR1 SGHRS and CDR2 YFSETQ. The V end was cut by 0 bases, the J end by 2 bases, with 11 bases between. The CDR3 spans 15 residues. The CDR3, as DNA: TGCGCCAGCAGCTTGGATGGCAGAATTCAAGAGACCCAGTACTTC. Its translation: CASSLDGRIQETQYF.